Detailed here is one T cell receptor beta chain. Its antigen remains unknown. This table comes from immunoSEQ multiplex PCR, and its TCRdb copy is limited to in-frame clones, with some not included. The table shows thousands of clones, with around 80% occurring only once. Germline loops: CDR1 MDHEN, CDR2 SYDVKM. Trimming left V 1 base short and J 5 bases short, with 18 bases between. The CDR3 is 17 residues long. This record belongs to a study of tissue T cells after allogeneic stem cell transplantation. Adult allogeneic hematopoietic cell transplant recipients with steroid-refractory graft-versus-host disease were prospectively enrolled for research autopsy. Gastrointestinal graft-versus-host disease was present in all patients, each treated with several therapy lines. Study-wide points: Only a limited share of tissue TCRs appeared in blood or spleen.

This sample comprised esophageal tissue, obtained at autopsy. The genes are TRBV28 and TRBJ2-1; TRBD1 or TRBD2 may be the D gene (6 bases each). This TCR was recovered from a male patient at least 60 years old with steroid-refractory graft-versus-host disease after an allogeneic stem cell transplant. A share of the T cells may be of graft donor origin. CDR3 in amino acids: CASSLLVGGRSHNEQFF. DNA for the CDR3: TGTGCCAGCAGTTTATTGGTGGGGGGCCGTTCCCACAATGAGCAGTTCTTC.